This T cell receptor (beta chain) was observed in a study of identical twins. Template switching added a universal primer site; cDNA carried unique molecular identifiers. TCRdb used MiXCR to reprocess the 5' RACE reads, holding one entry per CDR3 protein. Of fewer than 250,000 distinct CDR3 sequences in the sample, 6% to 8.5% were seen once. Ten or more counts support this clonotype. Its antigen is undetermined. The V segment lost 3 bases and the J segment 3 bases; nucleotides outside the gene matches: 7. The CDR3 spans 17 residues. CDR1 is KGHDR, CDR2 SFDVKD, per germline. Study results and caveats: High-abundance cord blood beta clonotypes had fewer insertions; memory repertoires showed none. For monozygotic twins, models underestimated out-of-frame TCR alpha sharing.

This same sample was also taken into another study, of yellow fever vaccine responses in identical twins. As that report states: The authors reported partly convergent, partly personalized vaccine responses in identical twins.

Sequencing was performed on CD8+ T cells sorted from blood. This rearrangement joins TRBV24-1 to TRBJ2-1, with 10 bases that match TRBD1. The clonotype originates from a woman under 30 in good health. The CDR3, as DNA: TGTGCCACCAGTGATACAACCGGGACAGGGGACTACAATGAGCAGTTCTTC. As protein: CATSDTTGTGDYNEQFF.